This TCR beta chain was sequenced in a study of metastatic and nonmetastatic thyroid tumors. In the study overall: Repertoire data that came from the blood and tumor or nodule tissue of malignant and benign thyroid patients were compared. Study-level findings and limits: Significantly greater TCR beta diversity was reportedly found in malignant thyroid tumors than in benign nodules (in blood and tumor).

No treatment of any kind had been given to any patient before thyroid surgery. Notes on this clone: Its antigen remains unknown.

Original handling: To classify distant metastasis in papillary thyroid cancer, a model was built from CDR3 differences across clinicopathological groups. TCRdb re-processed the PCR reads through MiXCR. What appears here as the V and J calls and clone size reflects TCRdb's work, not the paper's. The sample holds 17,000 or so clones; less than 30% are singletons and the top ten take over 15%. Germline CDR1 and CDR2: SEHNR and FQNEAQ (reference sequence). The CDR3 covers 11 residues. Trimming removed 4 bases at V and 5 bases at J, with 3 bases between. The sequence was obtained from a female donor with papillary thyroid cancer or a benign thyroid nodule (not recorded which). Some clones in this sample may be carry-over from other donors' samples. Source material: adjacent normal tissue. This rearrangement joins TRBV7-9 to TRBJ2-1; D not resolved. This CDR3 reads CASSSNNEQFF. CDR3 coding DNA: TGTGCCAGCAGCTCTAACAATGAGCAGTTCTTC.